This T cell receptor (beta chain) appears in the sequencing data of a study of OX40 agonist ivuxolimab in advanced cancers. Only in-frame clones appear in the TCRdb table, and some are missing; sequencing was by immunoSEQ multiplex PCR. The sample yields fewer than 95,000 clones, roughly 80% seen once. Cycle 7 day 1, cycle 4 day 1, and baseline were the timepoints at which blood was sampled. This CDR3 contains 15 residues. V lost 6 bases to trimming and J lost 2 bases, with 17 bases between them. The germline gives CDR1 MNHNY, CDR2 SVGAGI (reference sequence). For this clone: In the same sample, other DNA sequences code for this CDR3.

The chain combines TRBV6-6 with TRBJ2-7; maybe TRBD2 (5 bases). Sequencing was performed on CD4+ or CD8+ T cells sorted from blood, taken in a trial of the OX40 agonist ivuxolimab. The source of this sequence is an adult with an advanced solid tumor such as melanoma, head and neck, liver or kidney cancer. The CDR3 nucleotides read TGTGCCAGCAGCCCCGGACTGGCGGTTACCTACGAGCAGTACTTC. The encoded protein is CASSPGLAVTYEQYF.